The clone carrying this T cell receptor (beta chain) was counted between two and nine times. Its antigen is unknown. This sample is drawn from a study of beta chain features in type 1 diabetes. General study results and limits: cDNA sequencing could over-represent cells with high TCR expression.

This CDR3 is built from 17 residues. V lost 0 bases, J lost 8 bases, and 11 bases stayed unmatched. Looked up from germline, CDR1 is LGHNA and CDR2 is YSLEER. As every portion of the isolated RNA was reverse transcribed, the sequencing read expressed TCRB transcripts. About 3.6 million reads was the average for naive, central memory and regulatory T cell samples. Clones were read by immunoSEQ multiplex PCR, and TCRdb kept only the in-frame ones, dropping some. Of roughly 330,000 clones in the sample, around 10% were seen once. Sorting gave populations that all exceeded 95% purity. The source is a woman younger than 45 in good health. The V and J genes are TRBV4-3 and TRBJ2-1, with 9 bases that match TRBD1. The specimen was naive CD4+ T cells from blood. In DNA form, the CDR3 reads TGCGCCAGCAGCCAAGACTCCTACGGACAGGGGCTCCATGAGCAGTTCTTC. It translates to CASSQDSYGQGLHEQFF.